Below are 31 T cell receptor beta chains sequenced from a single sample in a study of blood T cell repertoires in COVID-19. Assay used: immunoSEQ multiplex PCR; TCRdb lists only in-frame clones, some missing. This table holds tens of thousands of clones, around 74% found once. The sequenced sample consisted of peripheral blood. Receptors were obtained from a woman aged 80 or over with acute or convalescent COVID-19.

This chain uses TRBV11-2 with TRBJ2-7; D might be TRBD2 (6 bases). The germline V and J ends were trimmed by 3 bases and 1 base, with 10 bases remaining between them. Germline V gene lookup returns CDR1 SGHAT and CDR2 FQNNGV. CDR3 length equals 14 residues. The CDR3, as DNA: TGTGCCAGCAGCTTTACTAGCTGGTCCTACGAGCAGTACTTC. It encodes CASSFTSWSYEQYF. Using reference TRBV11-2 and TRBJ2-7 for the parts outside the CDR3, the full variable domain is EAGVAQSPRYKIIEKRQSVAFWCNPISGHATLYWYQQILGQGPKLLIQFQNNGVVDDSQLPKDRFSAERLKGVDSTLKIQPAKLEDSAVYLCASSFTSWSYEQYFGPGTRLTVT.

This chain joins TRBV24-1 and TRBJ2-7; no clear D gene. Germline loops: CDR1 KGHDR, CDR2 SFDVKD. The length of the CDR3 is 14 residues. V was trimmed by 1 base and J by 2 bases, leaving 8 bases between them. CDR3 amino acids: CATSDFWAPYEQYF. CDR3 sequence (DNA): TGTGCCACCAGTGATTTTTGGGCCCCCTACGAGCAGTACTTC.

CDR3 nucleotide sequence: TGTGCCAGCTCACCGCCCCTCCAGCGGGAGGGCCGAGAGCAGTACTTC. The encoded protein is CASSPPLQREGREQYF. This chain links TRBV18 with TRBJ2-7; TRBD2 aligns across 10 bases. The CDR3 contains 16 residues. Germline V lookup: CDR1 KGHSH, CDR2 LQKENI. Trimming at V came to 3 bases and at J to 7 bases, leaving 12 bases not matched to a gene. The complete variable domain, with remaining parts taken from reference TRBV18 and TRBJ2-7, reads NAGVMQNPRHLVRRRGQEARLRCSPMKGHSHVYWYRQLPEEGLKFMVYLQKENIIDESGMPKERFSAEFPKEGPSILRIQQVVRGDSAAYFCASSPPLQREGREQYFGPGTRLTVT.

The chain uses TRBV5-1 and TRBJ2-1, with a possible D match to TRBD1 (5 bases). Trimming removed 5 bases from V and 7 bases from J, with 7 bases in between. The CDR3 totals 11 residues. Germline V gene data show CDR1 as SGHRS and CDR2 as YFSETQ. The CDR3 spells CASRSGNEQFF. In DNA form, the CDR3 reads TGCGCCAGCAGGTCAGGGAATGAGCAGTTCTTC.

V gene TRBV30 combines with J gene TRBJ1-2; 8 bases fit TRBD1. Germline-derived CDR1 and CDR2 are GTSNPN and SVGIG (reference sequence). V lost 2 bases to trimming and J lost 0 bases; unmatched junction nucleotides: 2. The length of the CDR3 is 14 residues. The CDR3 DNA sequence: TGTGCCTGGAGTATACAGGGGGCTAACTATGGCTACACCTTC. This codes for CAWSIQGANYGYTF.

This clone was picked up a small number of times. The genes are TRBV7-8 and TRBJ2-3; 10 nucleotides match TRBD2. The trim removed 4 bases at V and 0 bases at J, leaving 10 bases unmatched. Germline V lookup: CDR1 SGHVS, CDR2 FQNEAQ. The length of the CDR3 is 18 residues. The CDR3 protein is CASSSESAGGASTDTQYF. DNA of the CDR3: TGTGCCAGCAGCTCTGAGTCAGCGGGAGGGGCTAGCACAGATACGCAGTATTTT.

Regarding this clone: A read error may produce the germline difference seen at one junction end. The chain couples TRBV12-3 or TRBV12-4 to TRBJ1-1; D is unclear. The CDR3 has 12 amino acids. The CDR3: CASSPLKPPFTF. For the CDR3, the DNA is TGTGCCAGCAGTCCGTTAAAGCCCCCTTTTACCTTT.

The V and J genes are TRBV11-3 and TRBJ2-5; a weak D match, TRBD2 (6 bases). Germline V gene data show CDR1 as SGHNT and CDR2 as YENEEA. The CDR3 is made up of 14 amino acids. Trimming shortened V by 4 bases and J by 1 base, and 10 bases separated the two germline ends. The DNA for the CDR3 is TGTGCCAGCAGCTCGCGTAGCGGCCAAGAGACCCAGTACTTC. It encodes CASSSRSGQETQYF.

In its sample, this clone was seen many times. The chain uses TRBV7-2 and TRBJ1-6, with unresolved D. V lost 3 bases and J lost 0, with 9 bases in between. This CDR3 comprises 16 residues. Germline V gives CDR1 SGHTA, CDR2 FQGNSA. CDR3 sequence (DNA): TGTGCCAGCAGCTTGCAGGTGATCTCCTATAATTCACCCCTCCACTTT. Protein sequence: CASSLQVISYNSPLHF.

The rearrangement uses TRBV28 and TRBJ2-2; 7 nucleotides line up with TRBD1. The CDR3 is 17 amino acids. The J segment lost 4 bases and the V segment lost 5 bases, leaving 13 bases of the junction unmatched. Per the germline V gene, CDR1 is MDHEN and CDR2 is SYDVKM. The CDR3 nucleotides read TGTGCCAGCAGTCTATTTATAGGGGGCGCGGGCACCGGGGAGCTGTTTTTT. It yields the protein CASSLFIGGAGTGELFF.

V is TRBV29-1 and J is TRBJ1-2, with D hard to call. Germline CDR1 and CDR2: SQVTM and ANQGSEA. The V end was cut by 8 bases, the J end by 1 base, with 14 bases between. The CDR3 contains 13 residues. The CDR3 DNA is TGCAGCTGCCGGGAGGGAAGTAACTATGGCTACACCTTC. It specifies CSCREGSNYGYTF.

CDR3 sequence: CASSPQGNYGYTF. CDR3 bases: TGTGCCAGCAGTCCACAGGGTAACTATGGCTACACCTTC. The V call is TRBV12-3 or TRBV12-4, the J call TRBJ1-2; D is possibly TRBD1 (6 bases). This CDR3 has 13 amino acids. V lost 5 bases and J 1 base, leaving 8 bases between the germline ends.

This chain joins TRBV18 and TRBJ2-5, with 13 bases that match TRBD2. This CDR3 region has 15 residues. Losses at the gene ends were 3 bases for V and 7 bases for J; bases not matched to a gene: 5. The germline V gene encodes CDR1 KGHSH and CDR2 LQKENI. CDR3 residues: CASSPPGLAGTTQYF. In DNA, the CDR3 is TGTGCCAGCTCACCCCCGGGACTAGCGGGAACGACCCAGTACTTC.

The rearrangement links TRBV7-8 to TRBJ2-7; no definite D call. This CDR3 has 13 residues. V was shortened by 5 bases and J by 3 bases, with 11 bases between the two germline ends. Per the germline V gene, CDR1 is SGHVS and CDR2 is FQNEAQ. As DNA, the CDR3 is TGTGCCAGCAGCGTAGACACCCTCTACGAGCAGTACTTC. Its translation is CASSVDTLYEQYF.

V gene TRBV7-9 combines with J gene TRBJ2-6, with D possibly matching TRBD2 (5 bases). The CDR3 contains 17 residues. Trimming took 5 bases from V and 4 from J, leaving 18 bases between them. Germline V gene lookup returns CDR1 SEHNR and CDR2 FQNEAQ (reference sequence). In DNA form, the CDR3 reads TGTGCCAGCAGCCCAGGTGGAGGCCTAACGGGGGCCAACGTCCTGACTTTC. Its translation: CASSPGGGLTGANVLTF. The entire variable domain, with the rest obtained from reference TRBV7-9 and TRBJ2-6, is as follows: DTGVSQNPRHKITKRGQNVTFRCDPISEHNRLYWYRQTLGQGPEFLTYFQNEAQLEKSRLLSDRFSAERPKGSFSTLEIQRTEQGDSAMYLCASSPGGGLTGANVLTFGAGSRLTVL.

The genes are TRBV15 and TRBJ2-3; 7 positions agree with TRBD2. V was pared by 2 bases and J by 0 bases, with 5 bases of the junction left unmatched. Germline CDR1 and CDR2: LNHNV and YYDKDF (reference sequence). CDR3 length: 16 amino acids. CDR3 sequence (DNA): TGTGCCACCAGCAGACGAGGACTAGTGAGCACAGATACGCAGTATTTT. Protein product: CATSRRGLVSTDTQYF.

This sequence joins TRBV27 and TRBJ2-2; D gene ambiguous. The CDR3 sequence is 13 residues long. Germline V gene sequence: CDR1 MNHEY, CDR2 SMNVEV (reference sequence). The V gene lost 10 bases and the J gene lost 2 bases, with 11 bases spanning the gap. The DNA of the CDR3 is TGTGCCACTTTCAACAGAAACACCGGGGAGCTGTTTTTT. It is translated as CATFNRNTGELFF.

The V gene is TRBV5-8, the J gene TRBJ1-4, with a weak D call TRBD1 (5 bases). CDR1 and CDR2 (germline): SGHTS, YDEGEE. V lost 5 bases, J lost 4 bases, and 15 bases lay in between. This CDR3 spans 15 amino acids. The CDR3 loop is CASRPLGGINEKLFF. The CDR3 DNA reads as TGTGCCAGCAGACCCCTCGGGGGAATTAATGAAAAACTGTTTTTT.

The CDR3 DNA sequence: TGTGCCAGCTCACCGTTGGACAGCGCGGATTCTGGCTACACCTTC. Its protein product is CASSPLDSADSGYTF. The rearrangement uses TRBV18 and TRBJ1-2; D might be TRBD1 (6 bases). The V end was cut by 3 bases, the J end by 7 bases, with 18 bases between. The CDR3 has 15 amino acids. The germline V gene encodes CDR1 KGHSH and CDR2 LQKENI.

The chain recombines TRBV15 with TRBJ2-7, with D unresolved. Germline V lookup: CDR1 LNHNV, CDR2 YYDKDF (reference sequence). The V end lost 0 bases, the J end lost 0 bases, and 9 bases lay between the germline ends. CDR3 size: 15 residues. CDR3 sequence reads: CATSREQVLSYEQYF. The CDR3 region has the DNA TGTGCCACCAGCAGAGAGCAGGTTCTCTCCTACGAGCAGTACTTC.

This chain connects TRBV7-2 to TRBJ2-5; the D is unclear. The CDR3 loop spans 14 amino acids. The germline V gene encodes CDR1 SGHTA and CDR2 FQGNSA. Trimming took off 5 bases at V and 5 bases at J, with 15 bases between the two ends. The CDR3 nucleotides read TGTGCCAGCAGCGCATACACAATGGTGGAGACCCAGTACTTC. It codes for CASSAYTMVETQYF.

This sequence joins TRBV10-3 and TRBJ2-5; possible D gene TRBD2, 6 bases. The CDR3 is 13 residues long. With 3 bases removed from V and 4 bases from J, the gap between germline ends came to 9 bases. Germline V lookup: CDR1 ENHRY, CDR2 SYGVKD. The CDR3 protein is CAISDGSGETQYF. The DNA of the CDR3 is TGTGCCATCAGTGACGGTAGCGGAGAGACCCAGTACTTC.

The chain links TRBV28 to TRBJ2-1; 8 bases align to TRBD2. In germline, CDR1 is MDHEN, CDR2 SYDVKM. V was clipped by 2 bases and J by 8 bases; unmatched bases: 20. This CDR3 spans 19 amino acids. Here the CDR3 DNA reads TGTGCCAGCAGTTTACCCGGACTAGCAGGAGGGGAGGAGGAGGATGAGCAGTTCTTC. Amino acid sequence: CASSLPGLAGGEEEDEQFF.

The CDR3 sequence is CASSYYLGTGIGGYTF. The CDR3 DNA follows: TGTGCCAGCAGTTACTACCTAGGGACAGGGATTGGCGGCTACACCTTC. This chain uses TRBV28 with TRBJ1-2, with 9 bases aligning to TRBD1. Germline CDR1 MDHEN, CDR2 SYDVKM. The J segment lost 8 bases and the V segment lost 4 bases, leaving 14 bases of the junction unmatched. CDR3 length equals 16 residues.

The chain uses TRBV28 and TRBJ1-2; TRBD1 might be the D (5 bases). V was cut by 3 bases and J by 6 bases, with 14 bases left in between. The CDR3 runs 14 residues. The germline CDR1 and CDR2 sequences are MDHEN and SYDVKM. CDR3 in DNA: TGTGCCAGCAGTTTGGGCAGGGCCACCAATGGCTACACCTTC. Protein product: CASSLGRATNGYTF.

This sequence joins TRBV6-5 and TRBJ2-1, with TRBD1 matching 7 bases. CDR3 length: 15 amino acids. Germline V gene sequence: CDR1 MNHEY, CDR2 SVGAGI. The V segment lost 5 bases and the J segment 3 bases; nucleotides outside the gene matches: 7. CDR3 residues: CASSTPTGSYNEQFF. In DNA, the CDR3 is TGTGCCAGCAGTACCCCGACAGGGAGCTACAATGAGCAGTTCTTC.

The rearrangement uses TRBV10-3 and TRBJ1-1; D may be TRBD1 (6 bases). Trimming removed 7 bases from V and 4 bases from J, with 13 bases in between. CDR1 is ENHRY and CDR2 is SYGVKD in the germline V gene. This CDR3 contains 13 residues. The CDR3 DNA reads as TGTGCCATCAACCACAGGGTAGGCACTGAAGCTTTCTTT. It encodes CAINHRVGTEAFF.

This clone was counted once. The CDR3 coding sequence is TGCGCCAGCAGCTTGATGACGCAGAACCGGGGTTACACTGAAGCTTTCTTT. Its translation: CASSLMTQNRGYTEAFF. The rearrangement links TRBV5-1 to TRBJ1-1; D remains unclear. Trimming removed 1 base from V and 3 bases from J, with 19 bases in between. CDR1 and CDR2 from the germline V gene are SGHRS and YFSETQ. The CDR3 is made up of 17 amino acids.

This chain links TRBV11-2 with TRBJ2-3; D possibly corresponds to TRBD1 (5 bases). Germline values: CDR1 SGHAT, CDR2 FQNNGV. This CDR3 spans 16 amino acids. V dropped 5 bases and J dropped 2 bases, with 17 bases sitting between them. The CDR3 DNA reads as TGTGCCAGCAGCCCGCGTTTCGACAGCGCCACAGATACGCAGTATTTT. Its protein is CASSPRFDSATDTQYF.

The genes are TRBV12-5 and TRBJ2-1; 7 bases match TRBD2. Germline values: CDR1 LGHNT, CDR2 FRNRAP. This CDR3 has 14 residues. The trim removed 8 bases at V and 4 bases at J, leaving 8 bases unmatched. CDR3 amino acids: CASCRREMYNEQFF. The CDR3, as DNA: TGTGCTAGTTGTCGGCGGGAGATGTACAATGAGCAGTTCTTC.

As concerns this clone: The junction does not match germline at one end; this may be a read error. The chain recombines TRBV7-7 with TRBJ2-1, with D maybe TRBD2 (6 bases). CDR1 is SSHAT and CDR2 is FNYEAQ in the germline V gene (reference sequence). This CDR3 spans 16 amino acids. CDR3 coding DNA: TGTGCTAGCAGCCAGGAGACTAGTTCGCCCTACAATGAGCAGTTCTTC. Encoded protein: CASSQETSSPYNEQFF.